The following is a TCR beta chain sequence with its context. The record originates from a study of blood T cell repertoires in COVID-19. Whole-study context: Whether acute or convalescent, the COVID-19 samples came from the United States, Italy and Spain. PBMCs, B-cell-depleted T cells, or T cells were the source of the cDNA or gDNA that made up the material.

Clones were sequenced by immunoSEQ multiplex PCR, and TCRdb holds only the in-frame ones, with some missing. The profile shows hundreds of thousands of clones, around 88% of them singletons. The V end lost 4 bases, the J end lost 5 bases, and 9 bases lay between the germline ends. The CDR3 length is 13 residues. Germline CDR1 is ENHRY and CDR2 is SYGVKD. The sample consisted of PBMCs or T cells enriched from blood (not recorded which). This receptor was identified in a middle-aged woman who had recovered from COVID-19. The chain combines TRBV10-3 with TRBJ2-1; weak D call: TRBD2 (6 bases). The CDR3 nucleotides are TGTGCCATCAGTGGGGTAGCGGACAATGAGCAGTTCTTC. It encodes CAISGVADNEQFF.